The 26 T cell receptor beta chains below all came from one sample that was sequenced in a study of cytomegalovirus exposure and HLA in healthy donors. In the PCR, 60 Vbeta and 13 Jbeta primers were used. The data were produced by immunoSEQ multiplex PCR, yet TCRdb's version contains in-frame clones alone and is incomplete. The repertoire holds roughly 140,000 clones, with around 79% as singletons. The specimen sequenced was PBMCs. The receptor source for this set is a woman aged 25 to 39 in good health and CMV-seronegative.

Here the CDR3 reads CASSYRPTGVNTEAFF. The CDR3 DNA is TGTGCCAGCAGTTACAGGCCGACAGGGGTGAACACTGAAGCTTTCTTT. The chain uses TRBV6-6 and TRBJ1-1; 8 nucleotides line up with TRBD1. V gave up 2 bases and J gave up 0 bases; unmatched junction bases: 5. This CDR3 comprises 16 residues. Germline V lookup: CDR1 MNHNY, CDR2 SVGAGI (reference sequence).

The V call is TRBV4-2, the J call TRBJ1-1; D is unresolved. CDR3 size: 15 residues. Germline V gives CDR1 LGHNA, CDR2 YNFKEQ. V dropped 4 bases and J dropped 1 base, with 13 bases sitting between them. In DNA form, the CDR3 reads TGTGCCAGCAGCCCTAGACTTTTTCAGAACACTGAAGCTTTCTTT. This translates into CASSPRLFQNTEAFF.

The chain is built from TRBV5-5 and TRBJ1-3; TRBD1 matches at 7 bases. The germline V gene encodes CDR1 SGHKS and CDR2 YYEKEE (reference sequence). The CDR3 spans 16 residues. With V trimmed by 0 bases and J by 4 bases, 7 bases remained unmatched. The CDR3 DNA follows: TGTGCCAGCAGCTTGGAGAGGGGGCTTAAAGGAAACACCATATATTTT. Translating gives CASSLERGLKGNTIYF.

This chain joins TRBV9 and TRBJ1-1; D may be TRBD1 (5 bases). Trimming removed 0 bases from V and 6 bases from J, with 15 bases in between. Germline V CDR1 and CDR2: SGDLS, YYNGEE. The CDR3 covers 15 residues. The CDR3 here is CASSVEIGGSAEAFF. CDR3 DNA sequence: TGTGCCAGCAGCGTAGAGATTGGGGGGTCCGCTGAAGCTTTCTTT.

The chain employs TRBV15 and TRBJ1-1; D gene uncertain. CDR3 length equals 14 residues. V was shortened by 0 bases and J by 1 base, with 6 bases between the two germline ends. Germline V lookup: CDR1 LNHNV, CDR2 YYDKDF (reference sequence). For the CDR3, the DNA is TGTGCCACCAGCAGAGAGTTGGCGAACACTGAAGCTTTCTTT. Amino acids: CATSRELANTEAFF.

CDR3 protein: CASSIVGQDTEAFF. Written as DNA, the CDR3 is TGTGCCAGTAGTATAGTAGGACAGGACACTGAAGCTTTCTTT. V gene TRBV19 combines with J gene TRBJ1-1; 7 nucleotides line up with TRBD1. Germline CDR1 and CDR2: LNHDA and SQIVND (reference sequence). The CDR3 covers 14 residues. After removal of 1 base from V and 3 bases from J, the junction contained 2 bases not matched to a gene.

Only a few counts were recorded for this clone. The rearrangement uses TRBV6-5 and TRBJ1-4; D remains ambiguous. The CDR3 covers 13 residues. The germline CDR1 and CDR2 sequences are MNHEY and SVGAGI. Trimming took 6 bases from V and 3 from J, leaving 8 bases between them. The DNA for the CDR3 is TGTGCCAGCAGGGCCCCTGCTAATGAAAAACTGTTTTTT. It encodes CASRAPANEKLFF.

This clone has only one observation. The rearrangement joins TRBV6-6 to TRBJ2-7; 9 bases map to TRBD1. V shed 3 bases and J 6 bases; nucleotides not matched to a gene: 6. Germline CDR1 MNHNY, CDR2 SVGAGI (reference sequence). The CDR3 covers 14 residues. This chain's CDR3 is CASSYGQGKGEQYF. Written as DNA, the CDR3 is TGTGCCAGCAGTTATGGACAGGGGAAGGGCGAGCAGTACTTC.

V is TRBV13 and J is TRBJ1-2, with 9 bases that match TRBD1. V lost 4 bases and J lost 9; bases outside the gene matches: 9. The CDR3 contains 14 residues. The V gene's germline CDR1 is PRHDT and CDR2 FYEKMQ (reference sequence). The DNA of the CDR3 is TGTGCCAGCAGCTCCCCGGGACAGGGTAGAAGCTACACCTTC. It is translated as CASSSPGQGRSYTF.

The chain employs TRBV30 and TRBJ1-1; a weak D match, TRBD1 (6 bases). Trimming left V 2 bases short and J 7 bases short, with 11 bases between. Germline CDR1 reads GTSNPN; CDR2 reads SVGIG (reference sequence). The CDR3 runs to 12 residues. The CDR3 is CAWSWQGHEAFF. CDR3 nucleotide sequence: TGTGCCTGGAGTTGGCAGGGACATGAAGCTTTCTTT.

This chain joins TRBV5-1 and TRBJ1-5, with 7 positions matching TRBD1. The CDR3 runs to 15 residues. Germline CDR1 reads SGHRS; CDR2 reads YFSETQ. Germline trimming cut 4 bases from V and 2 bases from J; bases unmatched to any gene: 6. Written as DNA, the CDR3 is TGCGCCAGCAGCCAGGAGGGGACAGGCAATCAGCCCCAGCATTTT. Its protein is CASSQEGTGNQPQHF.

The chain recombines TRBV15 with TRBJ1-5; D gene unclear. The ends were cut back, 0 bases at V and 1 base at J, with 7 bases in the middle. This CDR3 has 15 amino acids. Germline V gene lookup returns CDR1 LNHNV and CDR2 YYDKDF (reference sequence). The CDR3 reads CATSREARSNQPQHF. In DNA form, the CDR3 reads TGTGCCACCAGCAGAGAAGCTCGCAGCAATCAGCCCCAGCATTTT.

The V and J genes are TRBV10-2 and TRBJ2-7; the D gene is possibly TRBD1 (6 bases). Trimming stripped 6 bases from V and 4 bases from J, with 10 bases between. Per germline, CDR1 WSHSY and CDR2 SAAADI. The CDR3 length is 12 residues. The CDR3 nucleotides read TGCGCCAGCAGACAGGGTAGTTACGAGCAGTACTTC. Its protein product is CASRQGSYEQYF.

The CDR3 region has the DNA TGTGCCAGCAGTGAAGCGGGCCTCTCTGGGGCCAACGTCCTGACTTTC. Its protein product is CASSEAGLSGANVLTF. V gene TRBV6-1 combines with J gene TRBJ2-6; D unclear. The ends were cut back, 0 bases at V and 0 bases at J, with 6 bases in the middle. The CDR3 has 16 amino acids. Germline CDR1 reads MNHNS; CDR2 reads SASEGT.

The chain links TRBV30 to TRBJ1-2; the D is unclear. CDR3 length equals 12 residues. The V end was cut by 2 bases, the J end by 4 bases, with 8 bases between. Germline-derived CDR1 and CDR2 are GTSNPN and SVGIG (reference sequence). The CDR3 nucleotides read TGTGCCTGGAGTAGTAACACCTATGGCTACACCTTC. This sequence encodes CAWSSNTYGYTF.

The rearrangement uses TRBV6-1 and TRBJ1-5; a weak D match, TRBD1 (6 bases). CDR3 size: 13 residues. Trimming removed 6 bases at V and 4 bases at J, with 10 bases between. Germline-derived CDR1 and CDR2 are MNHNS and SASEGT. The CDR3 sequence is CASSGTINQPQHF. The DNA of the CDR3 is TGTGCCAGCAGCGGGACAATAAATCAGCCCCAGCATTTT.

This sequence joins TRBV5-5 and TRBJ2-2; the D gene is possibly TRBD1 (6 bases). This CDR3 region has 16 residues. Germline assignment: CDR1 SGHKS and CDR2 YYEKEE (reference sequence). V was clipped by 1 base and J by 4 bases, with 14 bases between them. In DNA, the CDR3 is TGTGCCAGCAGCTTGAATCAGGGGCGGGTCACCGGGGAGCTGTTTTTT. It codes for CASSLNQGRVTGELFF.

V gene TRBV6-5 combines with J gene TRBJ1-4, with D tentatively TRBD1 (6 bases). Germline loops: CDR1 MNHEY, CDR2 SVGAGI. V lost 6 bases, J lost 8 bases, and 13 bases lay in between. The CDR3 is made up of 13 amino acids. The CDR3 bases are TGTGCCAGCAGCCCAGGGGAAGAGGAAAAACTGTTTTTT. Translating it yields CASSPGEEEKLFF.

CDR3 loop: CASSLVQGLGYTF. The CDR3 region has the DNA TGCGCCAGCAGCTTGGTACAGGGGCTCGGCTACACCTTC. The rearrangement joins TRBV5-1 to TRBJ1-2; 7 bases match TRBD1. The CDR3 is 13 amino acids. Germline CDR1 reads SGHRS; CDR2 reads YFSETQ. V dropped 0 bases and J dropped 8; count of bases not matched to a gene: 4.

A remark on this clone: Relative to the germline gene, one junction end is altered; a read error may explain this. V and J are TRBV2 and TRBJ1-2, with 8 nucleotides matching TRBD1. The CDR3 contains 14 residues. Per germline, CDR1 SNHLY and CDR2 FYNNEI. CDR3 coding DNA: TGTGCCAGCAGCGAAGACAGGGGCCCCGTGGGCTACACCTTC. It codes for CASSEDRGPVGYTF.

The chain couples TRBV6-1 to TRBJ1-4, with 7 nucleotides matching TRBD1. The CDR3 covers 16 residues. V dropped 4 bases and J dropped 6; count of bases not matched to a gene: 11. Germline-derived CDR1 and CDR2 are MNHNS and SASEGT. CDR3 DNA sequence: TGTGCCAGCAGTGTTACAGGGGAAGGAGAGGATGAAAAACTGTTTTTT. Translating gives CASSVTGEGEDEKLFF.

The rearrangement links TRBV4-1 to TRBJ2-1; TRBD1 matches at 8 bases. V dropped 5 bases and J dropped 1; count of bases not matched to a gene: 4. From germline, CDR1 is MGHRA and CDR2 YSYEKL. The CDR3 extends over 15 amino acids. CDR3 region: CASSEGQGSYNEQFF. The CDR3 DNA reads TGCGCCAGCAGCGAAGGACAGGGATCCTACAATGAGCAGTTCTTC.

This clone was counted between two and nine times. The chain recombines TRBV27 with TRBJ2-5, with 8 bases that match TRBD1. The CDR3 extends over 14 amino acids. Germline CDR1 and CDR2: MNHEY and SMNVEV (reference sequence). Unmatched junction bases numbered 7, after V lost 5 bases and J lost 5 bases. In DNA, the CDR3 is TGTGCCAGCAGTGAAACACAGGGGGACGAGACCCAGTACTTC. It encodes CASSETQGDETQYF.

V is TRBV27 and J is TRBJ2-7; 14 bases agree with TRBD2. Germline V gene data show CDR1 as MNHEY and CDR2 as SMNVEV (reference sequence). There are 17 residues in the CDR3. J was trimmed by 3 bases and V by 0 bases; bases with no gene match: 4. CDR3 nucleotides: TGTGCCAGCAGTTTATCTGGGACTAGCGGGGGAAACTACGAGCAGTACTTC. This encodes CASSLSGTSGGNYEQYF.

This clone has just a few counts. This chain joins TRBV18 and TRBJ1-1, with TRBD1 as a possible D gene (6 bases). Trimming removed 2 bases at V and 6 bases at J, with 10 bases between. Germline CDR1 and CDR2: KGHSH and LQKENI. This CDR3 has 13 residues. In DNA form, the CDR3 reads TGTGCCAGCTCACCAGCAGGGGCGGCTGAAGCTTTCTTT. It encodes CASSPAGAAEAFF.

The chain uses TRBV7-8 and TRBJ2-7, with D possibly matching TRBD1 (7 bases). Trimming cost V 3 bases and J 7 bases, with 16 bases left between them. Germline lookup yields CDR1 SGHVS and CDR2 FQNEAQ. CDR3 length: 14 amino acids. The CDR3 region is CASSFIRGAWEQYF. In nucleotides, the CDR3 is TGTGCCAGCAGCTTTATCAGGGGGGCGTGGGAGCAGTACTTC.